This paragraph covers one T cell receptor beta chain sequence. Data came from immunoSEQ multiplex PCR; TCRdb stores just in-frame clones and leaves some out. The table records a few hundred thousand clones, around 87% of them present only once. V trimming: 1 base; J trimming: 3 bases; junction bases outside the gene matches: 1. Germline CDR1 reads LGHNT; CDR2 reads FRNRAP. This CDR3 region has 15 residues. This sample is drawn from a study of blood T cell repertoires in COVID-19. The receptor was derived from a woman aged 45-60 years with acute or convalescent COVID-19. This sequence joins TRBV12-5 and TRBJ2-3, with TRBD1 identical over 10 bases. The sample consisted of peripheral blood. The CDR3 DNA follows: TGTGCTAGTGGTTTGGGGACAGGGGGGACAGATACGCAGTATTTT. Its translation is CASGLGTGGTDTQYF.